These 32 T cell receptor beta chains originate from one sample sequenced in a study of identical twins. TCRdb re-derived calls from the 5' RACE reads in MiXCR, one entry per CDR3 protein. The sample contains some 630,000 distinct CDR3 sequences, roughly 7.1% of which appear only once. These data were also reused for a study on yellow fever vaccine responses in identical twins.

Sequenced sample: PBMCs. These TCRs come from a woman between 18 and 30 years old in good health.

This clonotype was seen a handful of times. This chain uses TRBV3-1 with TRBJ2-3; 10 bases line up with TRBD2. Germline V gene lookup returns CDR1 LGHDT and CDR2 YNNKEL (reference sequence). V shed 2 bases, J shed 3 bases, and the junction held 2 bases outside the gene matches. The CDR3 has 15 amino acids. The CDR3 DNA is TGTGCCAGCAGCCAATCAGCGGGAGGGACAGATACGCAGTATTTT. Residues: CASSQSAGGTDTQYF.

The CDR3 region is CASSKGLVGSTDTQYF. In DNA, the CDR3 is TGCGCCAGCAGCAAAGGACTAGTGGGGAGCACAGATACGCAGTATTTT. The V gene is TRBV5-1, the J gene TRBJ2-3, with 7 nucleotides matching TRBD2. This CDR3 region has 16 residues. V was clipped by 4 bases and J by 0 bases; unmatched bases: 8. The germline V gene has CDR1 SGHRS and CDR2 YFSETQ.

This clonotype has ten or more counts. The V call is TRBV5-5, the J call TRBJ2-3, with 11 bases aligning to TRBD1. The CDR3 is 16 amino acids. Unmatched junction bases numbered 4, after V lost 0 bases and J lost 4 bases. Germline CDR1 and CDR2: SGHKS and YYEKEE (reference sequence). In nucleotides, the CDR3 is TGTGCCAGCAGCTTGGCGTGGGGACAGGGGGCAGATACGCAGTATTTT. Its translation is CASSLAWGQGADTQYF.

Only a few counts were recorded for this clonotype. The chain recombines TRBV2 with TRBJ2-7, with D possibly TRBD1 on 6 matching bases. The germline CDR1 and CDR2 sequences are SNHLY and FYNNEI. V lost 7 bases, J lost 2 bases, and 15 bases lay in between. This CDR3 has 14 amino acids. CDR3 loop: CASNGGHRPYEQYF. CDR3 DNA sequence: TGTGCCAGCAATGGGGGACATCGTCCCTACGAGCAGTACTTC.

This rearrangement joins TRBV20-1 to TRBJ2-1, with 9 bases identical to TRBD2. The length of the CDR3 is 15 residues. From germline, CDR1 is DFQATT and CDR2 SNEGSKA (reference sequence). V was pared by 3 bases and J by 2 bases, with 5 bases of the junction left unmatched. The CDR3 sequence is CSARAPSGAYNEQFF. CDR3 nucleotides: TGCAGTGCTAGGGCCCCTAGCGGGGCCTACAATGAGCAGTTCTTC.

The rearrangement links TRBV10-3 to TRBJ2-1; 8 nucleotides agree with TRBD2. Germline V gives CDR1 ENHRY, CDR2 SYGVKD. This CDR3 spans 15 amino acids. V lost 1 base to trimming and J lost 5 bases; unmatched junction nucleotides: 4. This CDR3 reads CAISEYGLANNEQFF. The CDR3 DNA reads TGTGCCATCAGTGAGTATGGACTAGCAAACAATGAGCAGTTCTTC.

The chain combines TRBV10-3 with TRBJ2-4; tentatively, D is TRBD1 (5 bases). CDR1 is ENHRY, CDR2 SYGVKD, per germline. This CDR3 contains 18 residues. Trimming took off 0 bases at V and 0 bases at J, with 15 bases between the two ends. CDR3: CAISESPASTAAKNIQYF. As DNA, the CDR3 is TGTGCCATCAGTGAGTCCCCCGCATCGACAGCAGCCAAAAACATTCAGTACTTC.

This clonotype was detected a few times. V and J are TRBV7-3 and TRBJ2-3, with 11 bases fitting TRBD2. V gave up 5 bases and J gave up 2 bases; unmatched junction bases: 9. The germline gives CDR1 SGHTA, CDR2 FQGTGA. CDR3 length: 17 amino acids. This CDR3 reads CASSQTPGLAATDTQYF. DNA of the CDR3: TGTGCCAGCAGCCAGACGCCGGGACTAGCGGCCACAGATACGCAGTATTTT.

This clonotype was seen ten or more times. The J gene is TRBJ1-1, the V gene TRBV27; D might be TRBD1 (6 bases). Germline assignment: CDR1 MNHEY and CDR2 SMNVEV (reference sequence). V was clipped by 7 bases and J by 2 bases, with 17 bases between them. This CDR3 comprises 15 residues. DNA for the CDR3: TGTGCCAGCACCAAAGCCCGGGGGCTCAACACTGAAGCTTTCTTT. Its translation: CASTKARGLNTEAFF.

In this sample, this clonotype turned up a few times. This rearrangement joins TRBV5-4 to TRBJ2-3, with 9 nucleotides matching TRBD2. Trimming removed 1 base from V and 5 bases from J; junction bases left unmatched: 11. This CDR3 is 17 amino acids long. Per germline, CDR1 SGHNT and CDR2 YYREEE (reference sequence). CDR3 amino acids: CASSLISGGPQGDTQYF. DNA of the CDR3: TGTGCCAGCAGCTTGATTAGCGGGGGACCGCAGGGAGATACGCAGTATTTT.

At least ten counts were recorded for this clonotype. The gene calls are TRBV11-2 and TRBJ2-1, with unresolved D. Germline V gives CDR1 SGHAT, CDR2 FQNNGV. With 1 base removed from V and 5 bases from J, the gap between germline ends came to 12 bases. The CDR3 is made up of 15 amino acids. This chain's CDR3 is CASSLAEIPHNEQFF. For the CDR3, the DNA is TGTGCCAGCAGCTTAGCGGAAATACCCCACAATGAGCAGTTCTTC.

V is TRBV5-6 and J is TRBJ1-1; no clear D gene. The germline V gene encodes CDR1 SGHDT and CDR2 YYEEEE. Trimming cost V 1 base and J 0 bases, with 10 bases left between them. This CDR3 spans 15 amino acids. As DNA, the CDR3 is TGTGCCAGCAGCTTGATTTACGCGATGAACACTGAAGCTTTCTTT. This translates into CASSLIYAMNTEAFF. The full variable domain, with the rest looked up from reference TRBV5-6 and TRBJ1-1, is DAGVTQSPTHLIKTRGQQVTLRCSPKSGHDTVSWYQQALGQGPQFIFQYYEEEERQRGNFPDRFSGHQFPNYSSELNVNALLLGDSALYLCASSLIYAMNTEAFFGQGTRLTVV.

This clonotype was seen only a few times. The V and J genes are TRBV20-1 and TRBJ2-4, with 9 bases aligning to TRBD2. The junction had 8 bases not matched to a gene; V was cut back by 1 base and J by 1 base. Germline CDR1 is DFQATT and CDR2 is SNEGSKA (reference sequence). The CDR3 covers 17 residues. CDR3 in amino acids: CSARAVAGARAKNIQYF. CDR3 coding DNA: TGCAGTGCTAGAGCGGTAGCGGGAGCGCGCGCCAAAAACATTCAGTACTTC.

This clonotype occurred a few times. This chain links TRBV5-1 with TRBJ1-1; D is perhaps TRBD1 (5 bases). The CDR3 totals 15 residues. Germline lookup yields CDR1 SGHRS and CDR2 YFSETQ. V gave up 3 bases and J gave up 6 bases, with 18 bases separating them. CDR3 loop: CASSSGEGLVAEAFF. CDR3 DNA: TGCGCCAGCAGCTCGGGGGAAGGCCTTGTCGCTGAAGCTTTCTTT.

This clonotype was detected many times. In DNA form, the CDR3 reads TGTGCCAGCAGTGCCGACGGGGAAATCCACACCGGGGAGCTGTTTTTT. It codes for CASSADGEIHTGELFF. The chain is built from TRBV12-3 or TRBV12-4 and TRBJ2-2, with D perhaps matching TRBD2 (5 bases). The V end lost 5 bases, the J end lost 3 bases, and 16 bases lay between the germline ends. CDR3 length: 16 residues.

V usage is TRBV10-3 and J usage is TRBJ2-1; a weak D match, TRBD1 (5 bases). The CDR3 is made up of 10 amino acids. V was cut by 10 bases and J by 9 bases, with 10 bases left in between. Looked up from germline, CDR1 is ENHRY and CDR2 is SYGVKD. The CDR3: CATLGAEQFF. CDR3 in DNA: TGTGCCACCCTAGGGGCTGAGCAGTTCTTC.

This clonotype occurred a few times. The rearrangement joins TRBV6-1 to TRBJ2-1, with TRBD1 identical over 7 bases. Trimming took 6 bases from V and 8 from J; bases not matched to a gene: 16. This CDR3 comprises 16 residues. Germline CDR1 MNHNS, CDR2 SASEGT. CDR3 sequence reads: CASSLTNIDRADEQFF. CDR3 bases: TGTGCCAGCAGCCTCACTAACATAGACAGGGCCGATGAGCAGTTCTTC.

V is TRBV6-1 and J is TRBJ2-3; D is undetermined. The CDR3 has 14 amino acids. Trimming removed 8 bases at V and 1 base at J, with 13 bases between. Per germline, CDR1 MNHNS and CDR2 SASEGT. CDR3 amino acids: CASGVRSGTDTQYF. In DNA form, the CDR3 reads TGTGCCAGCGGCGTGCGCTCGGGCACAGATACGCAGTATTTT.

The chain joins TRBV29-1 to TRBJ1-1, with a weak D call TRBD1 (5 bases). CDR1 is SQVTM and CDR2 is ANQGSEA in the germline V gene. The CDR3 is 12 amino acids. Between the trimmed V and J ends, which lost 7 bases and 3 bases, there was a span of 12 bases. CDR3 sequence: CSGGLLDTEAFF. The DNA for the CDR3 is TGCAGCGGGGGACTATTGGACACTGAAGCTTTCTTT.

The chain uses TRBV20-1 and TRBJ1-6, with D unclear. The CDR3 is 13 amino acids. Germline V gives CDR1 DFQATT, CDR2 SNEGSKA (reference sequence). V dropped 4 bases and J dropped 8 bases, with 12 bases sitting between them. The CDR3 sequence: CSAILAADSPLHF. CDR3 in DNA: TGCAGTGCTATCCTGGCCGCGGATTCACCCCTCCACTTT.

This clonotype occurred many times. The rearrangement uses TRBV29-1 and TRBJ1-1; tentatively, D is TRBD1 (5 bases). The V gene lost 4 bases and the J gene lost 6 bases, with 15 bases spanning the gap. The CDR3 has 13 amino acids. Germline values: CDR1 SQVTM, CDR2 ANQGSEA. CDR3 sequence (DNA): TGCAGCGTTGCCCCGGGGGGGATCTCTGAAGCTTTCTTT. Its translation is CSVAPGGISEAFF. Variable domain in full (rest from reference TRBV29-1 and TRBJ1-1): SAVISQKPSRDICQRGTSLTIQCQVDSQVTMMFWYRQQPGQSLTLIATANQGSEATYESGFVIDKFPISRPNLTFSTLTVSNMSPEDSSIYLCSVAPGGISEAFFGQGTRLTVV.

The CDR3 spells CASSVGLASGNEQFF. CDR3 DNA: TGTGCCAGCAGCGTAGGACTAGCGAGCGGAAATGAGCAGTTCTTC. The genes are TRBV9 and TRBJ2-1; 8 bases line up with TRBD2. The length of the CDR3 is 15 residues. V dropped 0 bases and J dropped 7; count of bases not matched to a gene: 6. Per the germline V gene, CDR1 is SGDLS and CDR2 is YYNGEE.

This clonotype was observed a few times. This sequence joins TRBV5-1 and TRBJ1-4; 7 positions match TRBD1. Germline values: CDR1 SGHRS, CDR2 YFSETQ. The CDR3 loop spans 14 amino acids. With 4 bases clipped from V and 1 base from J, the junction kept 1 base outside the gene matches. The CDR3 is CASSRDRTNEKLFF. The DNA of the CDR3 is TGCGCCAGCAGCCGGGACAGAACTAATGAAAAACTGTTTTTT.

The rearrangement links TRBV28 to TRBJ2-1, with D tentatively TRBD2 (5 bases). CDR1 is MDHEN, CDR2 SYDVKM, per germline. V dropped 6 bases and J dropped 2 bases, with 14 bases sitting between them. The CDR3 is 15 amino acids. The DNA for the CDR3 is TGTGCCAGCAGCCCCGACCGGAGGACCTACAATGAGCAGTTCTTC. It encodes CASSPDRRTYNEQFF.

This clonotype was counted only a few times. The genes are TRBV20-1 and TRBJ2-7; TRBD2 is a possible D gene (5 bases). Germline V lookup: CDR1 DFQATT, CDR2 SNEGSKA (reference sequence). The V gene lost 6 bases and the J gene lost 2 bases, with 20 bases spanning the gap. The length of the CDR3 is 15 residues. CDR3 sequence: CSADRAGRLAYEQYF. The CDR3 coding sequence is TGCAGTGCCGATCGGGCTGGGAGACTCGCCTACGAGCAGTACTTC.

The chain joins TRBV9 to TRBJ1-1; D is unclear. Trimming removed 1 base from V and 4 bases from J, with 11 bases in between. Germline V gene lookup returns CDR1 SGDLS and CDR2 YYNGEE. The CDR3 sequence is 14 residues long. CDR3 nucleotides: TGTGCCAGCAGCGTAAGTGCCCGGGGCACTGAAGCTTTCTTT. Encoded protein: CASSVSARGTEAFF.

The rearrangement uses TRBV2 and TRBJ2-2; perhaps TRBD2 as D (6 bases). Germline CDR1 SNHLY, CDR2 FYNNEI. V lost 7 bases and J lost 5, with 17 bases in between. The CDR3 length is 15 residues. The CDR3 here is CASTSTGLGTGELFF. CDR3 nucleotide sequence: TGTGCCAGCACCTCAACGGGACTTGGGACCGGGGAGCTGTTTTTT.

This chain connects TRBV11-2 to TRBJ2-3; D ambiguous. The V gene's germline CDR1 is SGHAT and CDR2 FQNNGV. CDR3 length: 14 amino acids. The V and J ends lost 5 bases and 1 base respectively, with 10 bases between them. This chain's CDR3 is CASSPFARTDTQYF. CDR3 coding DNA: TGTGCCAGCAGCCCCTTCGCCCGCACAGATACGCAGTATTTT.

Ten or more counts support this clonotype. The CDR3 sequence: CASSLLFPSGPNEQFF. The CDR3 coding sequence is TGTGCCAGCAGCCTACTTTTCCCTAGCGGACCCAATGAGCAGTTCTTC. The chain links TRBV7-8 to TRBJ2-1; 7 nucleotides line up with TRBD2. The CDR3 runs to 16 residues. The germline gives CDR1 SGHVS, CDR2 FQNEAQ. Trimming cost V 5 bases and J 6 bases; bases outside gene matches: 13.

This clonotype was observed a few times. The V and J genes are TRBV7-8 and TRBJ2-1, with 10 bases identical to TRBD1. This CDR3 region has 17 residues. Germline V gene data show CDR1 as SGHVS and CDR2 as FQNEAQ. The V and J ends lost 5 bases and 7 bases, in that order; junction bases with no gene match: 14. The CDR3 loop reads CASSPTQRGTGDNEQFF. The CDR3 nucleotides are TGTGCCAGCAGCCCTACCCAGAGGGGGACAGGGGATAATGAGCAGTTCTTC.

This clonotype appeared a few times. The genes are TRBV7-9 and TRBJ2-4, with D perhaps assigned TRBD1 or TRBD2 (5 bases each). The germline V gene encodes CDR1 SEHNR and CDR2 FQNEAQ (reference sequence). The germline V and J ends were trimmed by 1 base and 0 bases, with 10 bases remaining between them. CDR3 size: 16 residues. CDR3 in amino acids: CASSLGGPPAKNIQYF. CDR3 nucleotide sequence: TGTGCCAGCAGCTTAGGGGGACCGCCAGCCAAAAACATTCAGTACTTC.

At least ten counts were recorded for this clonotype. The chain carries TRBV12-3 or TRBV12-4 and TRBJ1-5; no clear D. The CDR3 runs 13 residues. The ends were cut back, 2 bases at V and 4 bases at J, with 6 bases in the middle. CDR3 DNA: TGTGCCAGCAGTTTATTGGGGAATCAGCCCCAGCATTTT. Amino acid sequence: CASSLLGNQPQHF.